This is a list of T cell receptor beta chains from one sample in a study of CD8 T cells in ankylosing spondylitis. TCRdb reprocessed the 5' RACE reads via MiXCR and lists one record per CDR3 protein. The repertoire holds some 240,000 distinct CDR3 sequences, 18% seen once, with approximately 32% in the top ten. Sequencing was performed on blood, either unsorted or a sorted T cell fraction (not recorded which). The source of these receptors is a male donor with ankylosing spondylitis or in good health (not recorded which). The CDR3 runs from the conserved cysteine through the conserved F or W. A D gene is named only where the DNA matches it firmly. Clone size is stated in some rows and not others, as once, few, many or a class when expanded.

cdr3_aa cdr3_nt v_call d_call clone_size j_call
CASRTGVLGNQPQHF TGTGCCAGCAGGACAGGGGTCCTTGGCAATCAGCCCCAGCATTTT TRBV5-5 TRBD1 . TRBJ1-5
CASSRYKNIQYF TGTGCCAGCTCACGGTACAAAAACATTCAGTACTTC TRBV18 . few TRBJ2-4
CASSPYFAGSYNEQFF TGTGCCAGCAGCCCCTACTTTGCGGGCTCCTACAATGAGCAGTTCTTC TRBV4-2 . once TRBJ2-1
CARGERGHGEQYF TGTGCCCGTGGGGAGCGGGGGCACGGGGAGCAGTACTTC TRBV7-4 TRBD2 . TRBJ2-7
CASSYSSESSYEQYF TGTGCCAGCAGTTACTCGAGCGAGAGCTCCTACGAGCAGTACTTC TRBV6-5 . . TRBJ2-7
CASSVLGTPQETQYF TGTGCCAGCAGCGTATTGGGGACACCACAAGAGACCCAGTACTTC TRBV9 . . TRBJ2-5
CASSNGLAKNIQYF TGTGCCAGTAGTAACGGGCTAGCCAAAAACATTCAGTACTTC TRBV19 . many TRBJ2-4
CASSLAMGTYEQYF TGCGCCAGCAGCTTGGCCATGGGAACCTACGAGCAGTACTTC TRBV5-1 . few TRBJ2-7
CASSFRDRAYEQYF TGTGCCAGCAGCTTCCGGGACAGGGCCTACGAGCAGTACTTC TRBV7-9 TRBD1 . TRBJ2-7
CSVEDRGAIEECYEQYF TGCAGCGTTGAAGATCGGGGAGCGATCGAGGAATGTTACGAGCAGTACTTC TRBV29-1 . few TRBJ2-7
CSARTGQGDTEAFF TGCAGTGCTAGAACGGGACAGGGGGACACTGAAGCTTTCTTT TRBV20-1 TRBD1 few TRBJ1-1
CASSSEAFF TGTGCCAGCAGCTCAGAAGCTTTCTTT TRBV7-9 . many TRBJ1-1
CASSARDSEGQPQHF TGTGCCAGCAGCGCCCGGGACAGTGAGGGTCAGCCCCAGCATTTT TRBV7-2 TRBD1 . TRBJ1-5
CSVPGARGEQYF TGCAGCGTTCCAGGGGCGAGGGGCGAGCAGTACTTC TRBV29-1 . many TRBJ2-7
CASRPPTSGSYNEQFF TGCGCCAGCAGACCCCCCACTAGCGGGAGCTACAATGAGCAGTTCTTC TRBV4-1 TRBD2 once TRBJ2-1
CASSQVGGADTQYF TGCGCCAGCAGCCAAGTCGGGGGGGCAGATACGCAGTATTTT TRBV4-3 TRBD2 . TRBJ2-3
CASSYLVSGELFF TGTGCCAGCAGTTACCTAGTGTCCGGGGAGCTGTTTTTT TRBV6-2/TRBV6-3 . few TRBJ2-2
CASSWNRGSHYEQYF TGCGCCAGCAGCTGGAACAGGGGGTCCCACTACGAGCAGTACTTC TRBV5-1 TRBD1 . TRBJ2-7
CASRGAIAGEETQYF TGTGCCAGCAGGGGCGCAATAGCGGGCGAAGAGACCCAGTACTTC TRBV12-3/TRBV12-4 TRBD2 few TRBJ2-5
CASSQSEGRIRETQYF TGCGCCAGCAGCCAATCGGAGGGGCGCATCCGAGAGACCCAGTACTTC TRBV4-3 . few TRBJ2-5
CASSFDRGLDYEQYF TGCGCCAGCAGCTTCGACAGGGGGCTCGATTACGAGCAGTACTTC TRBV5-1 TRBD1 . TRBJ2-7
CAISEIVSSYNEQFF TGTGCCATCAGTGAGATCGTTAGCTCCTACAATGAGCAGTTCTTC TRBV10-3 . many TRBJ2-1
CASSPSRDRVHEQFF TGTGCCAGCAGCCCGAGCCGCGACAGGGTACATGAGCAGTTCTTC TRBV11-3 TRBD1 few TRBJ2-1
CASSGQTGPNTGELFF TGTGCCAGCAGCGGACAGACAGGGCCGAACACCGGGGAGCTGTTTTTT TRBV9 TRBD1 few TRBJ2-2
CASSQAQGNIYSDTQYF TGTGCCAGCAGCCAAGCACAGGGAAACATATACTCGGATACGCAGTATTTT TRBV14 . few TRBJ2-3
CASSVDRGRRPNTEAFF TGTGCCAGCAGCGTAGACAGGGGGCGCCGGCCGAACACTGAAGCTTTCTTT TRBV9 TRBD1 few TRBJ1-1
CSARDVGRDYYEQYF TGCAGTGCTAGAGATGTGGGGCGGGACTACTACGAGCAGTACTTC TRBV20-1 TRBD2 few TRBJ2-7
CAISITGIDYGYTF TGTGCCATCAGTATAACAGGGATTGACTATGGCTACACCTTC TRBV10-3 . few TRBJ1-2
CSARQGGRGNEQFF TGCAGTGCTCGGCAAGGGGGGCGAGGGAATGAGCAGTTCTTC TRBV20-1 . many TRBJ2-1
CASSELELYEQYF TGCGCCAGCAGTGAGTTGGAGCTATACGAGCAGTACTTC TRBV10-2 . . TRBJ2-7
CSVLRGIENIQYF TGCAGCGTTTTAAGGGGAATAGAGAACATTCAGTACTTC TRBV29-1 . . TRBJ2-4
CASSKVTGSLGEQYF TGTGCCAGCAGCAAAGTTACGGGGTCCTTGGGGGAGCAGTACTTC TRBV21-1 . few TRBJ2-7
CASSEGAITGELFF TGTGCCAGCAGTGAAGGGGCCATCACCGGGGAGCTGTTTTTT TRBV6-1 . . TRBJ2-2
CASSQRWTGEETQYF TGTGCCAGCAGCCAAAGATGGACAGGGGAAGAGACCCAGTACTTC TRBV14 TRBD1 . TRBJ2-5
CASRGGQNYGYTF TGTGCCAGCAGGGGGGGACAGAACTATGGCTACACCTTC TRBV27 TRBD1 . TRBJ1-2
CASSQGPLSYEQYF TGTGCCAGCAGCCAAGGACCGCTCTCCTACGAGCAGTACTTC TRBV3-1 . few TRBJ2-7
CSAPAGVGYEQYF TGCAGTGCGCCAGCGGGAGTGGGATACGAGCAGTACTTC TRBV20-1 TRBD2 few TRBJ2-7
CASSENLYLASTDTQYF TGTGCCAGCAGTGAGAACCTTTATCTCGCTAGCACAGATACGCAGTATTTT TRBV6-1 . . TRBJ2-3
CASSSRDSGRAYTGELFF TGTGCCAGCAGCTCCCGGGATAGCGGGAGGGCCTACACCGGGGAGCTGTTTTTT TRBV13 TRBD2 few TRBJ2-2
CASSYLLGTSGRNEQFF TGTGCCAGCAGTTACTTACTAGGGACTAGCGGGAGAAATGAGCAGTTCTTC TRBV6-2/TRBV6-3 TRBD2 . TRBJ2-1
CAKAQGLKAYNEQFF TGTGCCAAGGCGCAGGGGTTGAAAGCCTACAATGAGCAGTTCTTC TRBV24-1 . . TRBJ2-1
CATSPRAGTGSGFTYEQYF TGTGCCACCAGCCCACGAGCAGGGACAGGGTCGGGGTTTACCTACGAGCAGTACTTC TRBV15 TRBD1 few TRBJ2-7
CASSPGLAGSEQFF TGTGCCAGCAGCCCGGGCCTAGCGGGAAGTGAGCAGTTCTTC TRBV7-2 TRBD2 few TRBJ2-1
CASTNQGSRSYEQYF TGTGCCAGCACCAATCAGGGCAGTCGTTCCTACGAGCAGTACTTC TRBV7-9 . few TRBJ2-7
CASSRGSFNADTQYF TGCGCCAGCAGCCGGGGGAGCTTTAACGCAGATACGCAGTATTTT TRBV5-1 . few TRBJ2-3
CASRGQSLLTGANVLTF TGTGCCAGCAGGGGACAGAGCCTCCTTACCGGGGCCAACGTCCTGACTTTC TRBV6-2/TRBV6-3 TRBD1 many TRBJ2-6
CASSQVQGRIDSPLHF TGCGCCAGCAGCCAAGTTCAGGGGCGGATTGATTCACCCCTCCACTTT TRBV4-1 . many TRBJ1-6
CATSDDRAGANVLTF TGTGCCACCAGTGACGACAGGGCTGGGGCCAACGTCCTGACTTTC TRBV24-1 TRBD1 few TRBJ2-6
CASSLGLAGVGTDTQYF TGTGCCAGCAGCTTAGGGTTAGCGGGAGTGGGCACAGATACGCAGTATTTT TRBV7-3 TRBD2 . TRBJ2-3
CASSVPASIEQFF TGTGCCAGCAGCGTACCAGCTAGCATTGAGCAGTTCTTC TRBV7-2 . . TRBJ2-1
CSVRGTGKAYEQYF TGCAGCGTCCGAGGGACAGGGAAAGCCTACGAGCAGTACTTC TRBV29-1 TRBD1 few TRBJ2-7
CASSQDSFGGLGTGELFF TGTGCCAGCAGCCAAGATTCTTTCGGGGGGCTAGGCACCGGGGAGCTGTTTTTT TRBV4-2 . few TRBJ2-2
CASSNGQQIYNEQFF TGTGCCAGCAGCAATGGACAGCAGATTTACAATGAGCAGTTCTTC TRBV9 . few TRBJ2-1